The 12 T cell receptor beta chains in this list originate from one sample, sequenced in a study of T-cell memory formation after mild COVID-19 (dated by TCRdb to the early 2020s). The library relied on 5' RACE. Instrument used: Illumina NovaSeq 6000. The raw public reads went through TCRdb reprocessing: fastp at Q25, MiXCR clone calling, in-frame beta chains kept. Duplicate CDR3 protein sequences are folded into a single record with the most common DNA and genes. The sample records 300,000 to 400,000 distinct CDR3 sequences, 10% to 15% of which are singletons. Over 20% of the sample rests with the top ten. Sequencing was performed on PBMCs or a T cell subset sorted from them (not recorded which). These receptors were obtained from a man aged 18 to 35 who had mild COVID-19 (a few samples of this study predate the infection). The sample titles of this study are shuffled in the database, so cell type and time point are left out; the donor was told from shared clones.

This clonotype was observed a few times. The J gene is TRBJ2-1, the V gene TRBV5-6; no clear D gene. V lost 0 bases and J lost 9, with 13 bases in between. The CDR3 has 14 amino acids. Germline CDR1 SGHDT, CDR2 YYEEEE. The CDR3 DNA reads TGTGCCAGCAGCTTGGGAGGCAGGCGGTCTGAGCAGTTCTTC. It specifies CASSLGGRRSEQFF.

This clonotype has at least ten counts. The chain carries TRBV5-6 and TRBJ2-1; the match to TRBD2 covers 9 bases. CDR1 and CDR2 (germline): SGHDT, YYEEEE. Trimming at V came to 3 bases and at J to 5 bases, leaving 12 bases not matched to a gene. The CDR3 consists of 17 residues. CDR3 coding DNA: TGTGCCAGCAGCTCTAACTTAGCGGGGGACCTCCACAATGAGCAGTTCTTC. As protein: CASSSNLAGDLHNEQFF.

This clonotype has more than one count but fewer than ten. This chain links TRBV5-4 with TRBJ1-2; possibly TRBD1 for D (5 bases). V was shortened by 0 bases and J by 6 bases, with 12 bases between the two germline ends. The CDR3 runs 14 residues. Germline V gene sequence: CDR1 SGHNT, CDR2 YYREEE (reference sequence). The CDR3 protein is CASSLAQGTDGYTF. The CDR3 DNA reads TGTGCCAGCAGCTTGGCCCAGGGAACCGATGGCTACACCTTC.

This clonotype was found a few times. The rearrangement links TRBV30 to TRBJ1-5; a possible D gene is TRBD1 (5 bases). CDR1 and CDR2 from the germline V gene are GTSNPN and SVGIG (reference sequence). There are 15 residues in the CDR3. V was shortened by 2 bases and J by 4 bases, with 15 bases between the two germline ends. The CDR3 DNA reads as TGTGCCTGGAGTAGCTCGGGGACTAATAATCAGCCCCAGCATTTT. This translates into CAWSSSGTNNQPQHF. The full variable domain, with the rest looked up from reference TRBV30 and TRBJ1-5, is SQTIHQWPATLVQPVGSPLSLECTVEGTSNPNLYWYRQAAGRGLQLLFYSVGIGQISSEVPQNLSASRPQDRQFILSSKKLLLSDSGFYLCAWSSSGTNNQPQHFGDGTRLSIL.

The chain links TRBV7-2 to TRBJ2-1; D ambiguous. Trimming removed 3 bases at V and 6 bases at J, with 12 bases between. Germline V gives CDR1 SGHTA, CDR2 FQGNSA. The CDR3 has 14 amino acids. CDR3 protein: CASSLRPAPNEQFF. The CDR3 nucleotides are TGTGCCAGCAGCTTGAGACCCGCCCCCAATGAGCAGTTCTTC.

This clonotype was counted only a few times. This chain uses TRBV3-1 with TRBJ1-1; weak D call: TRBD1 (5 bases). Germline CDR1 LGHDT, CDR2 YNNKEL (reference sequence). Trimming cost V 4 bases and J 2 bases, with 17 bases left between them. The CDR3 length is 16 residues. Here the CDR3 reads CASSRQPPGTNTEAFF. As DNA, the CDR3 is TGTGCCAGCAGCCGGCAGCCCCCCGGGACCAACACTGAAGCTTTCTTT. The variable domain in full, completed from reference TRBV3-1 and TRBJ1-1, reads DTAVSQTPKYLVTQMGNDKSIKCEQNLGHDTMYWYKQDSKKFLKIMFSYNNKELIINETVPNRFSPKSPDKAHLNLHINSLELGDSAVYFCASSRQPPGTNTEAFFGQGTRLTVV.

The chain's CDR3 is CASSFLAGGNEQFF. DNA of the CDR3: TGTGCCAGCAGTTTCCTAGCGGGGGGAAATGAGCAGTTCTTC. The chain combines TRBV6-2 or TRBV6-3 with TRBJ2-1, with 11 bases fitting TRBD2. The CDR3 covers 14 residues. In germline, CDR1 is MNHEY, CDR2 SVGEGT. V trimming: 4 bases; J trimming: 7 bases; junction bases outside the gene matches: 3.

This clonotype turned up a few times. The chain joins TRBV9 to TRBJ1-4, with a tentative D call TRBD1 (5 bases). This CDR3 has 13 amino acids. Trimming cost V 6 bases and J 7 bases, with 13 bases left between them. In germline, CDR1 is SGDLS, CDR2 YYNGEE. CDR3 nucleotides: TGTGCCAGCAATTCGGGGGGTGGTGAAAAACTGTTTTTT. Its translation is CASNSGGGEKLFF.

This clonotype has just a few counts. This chain uses TRBV7-2 with TRBJ1-4, with unresolved D. The CDR3 covers 13 residues. Germline V lookup: CDR1 SGHTA, CDR2 FQGNSA. V was shortened by 2 bases and J by 6 bases, with 7 bases between the two germline ends. The CDR3: CASSLKRDEKLFF. In DNA, the CDR3 is TGTGCCAGCAGCTTAAAACGGGATGAAAAACTGTTTTTT.

The rearrangement links TRBV6-2 or TRBV6-3 to TRBJ1-6; D remains ambiguous. This CDR3 is built from 16 residues. Per germline, CDR1 MNHEY and CDR2 SVGEGT. V gave up 2 bases and J gave up 10 bases, with 18 bases separating them. The CDR3 loop is CASSYPLQESGSPLHF. CDR3 coding DNA: TGTGCCAGCAGTTACCCCCTTCAGGAGTCAGGATCACCCCTCCACTTT.

A few counts support this clonotype. The chain links TRBV7-2 to TRBJ2-2; D is uncertain. CDR1 is SGHTA, CDR2 FQGNSA, per germline. The germline V and J ends were trimmed by 7 bases and 0 bases, with 9 bases remaining between them. This CDR3 region has 14 residues. The CDR3 reads CASTMPANTGELFF. In DNA form, the CDR3 reads TGTGCCAGCACCATGCCAGCGAACACCGGGGAGCTGTTTTTT. The entire variable domain, with the rest obtained from reference TRBV7-2 and TRBJ2-2, is as follows: GAGVSQSPSNKVTEKGKDVELRCDPISGHTALYWYRQSLGQGLEFLIYFQGNSAPDKSGLPSDRFSAERTGGSVSTLTIQRTQQEDSAVYLCASTMPANTGELFFGEGSRLTVL.

With regard to this clonotype: Since a much larger clone is just one base distant, this may be a read error. The chain couples TRBV11-1 to TRBJ2-2, with TRBD2 matching 7 bases. The trim removed 0 bases at V and 4 bases at J, leaving 2 bases unmatched. CDR1 SGHAT and CDR2 FQDESV come from the germline V gene (reference sequence). The CDR3 is 15 residues long. CDR3 DNA sequence: TGTGCCAGCAGCTTAGCGGGGGGGACCACCGGGGAGCTGTTTTTT. Translation gives CASSLAGGTTGELFF.